The 11 T cell receptor beta chains presented below share a single source sample, sequenced in a study of molecular identifiers for immune sequencing clone quantification. TCRdb called the PCR reads again in MiXCR, with one record for every CDR3 protein. The repertoire holds 600,000 to 650,000 distinct CDR3 sequences, with just under 20% as singletons. The sequenced sample consisted of naive CD8+ T cells from blood, with Jurkat cell RNA spiked in. Specified subset: FACS-sorted CD8+CD4-CCR7+CD45RA+ naive T cells. The receptors stem from a human donor in good health. Some libraries in this study had Jurkat cell RNA spiked in.

This clonotype showed up many times. The rearrangement joins TRBV7-2 to TRBJ2-7; no clear D. This CDR3 is 14 amino acids long. Looked up from germline, CDR1 is SGHTA and CDR2 is FQGNSA. Trimming removed 5 bases at V and 6 bases at J, with 17 bases between. Here the CDR3 reads CASSPMHRVREQYF. The CDR3 DNA sequence: TGTGCCAGCAGCCCTATGCATAGAGTCCGCGAGCAGTACTTC.

This clonotype occurred many times. The chain couples TRBV20-1 to TRBJ2-4, with D unclear. Germline assignment: CDR1 DFQATT and CDR2 SNEGSKA (reference sequence). V was clipped by 0 bases and J by 1 base, with 13 bases between them. This CDR3 is 16 amino acids long. This CDR3 reads CSARDRDGVAKNIQYF. CDR3 DNA: TGCAGTGCTAGAGATAGGGATGGGGTCGCCAAAAACATTCAGTACTTC.

Many counts were recorded for this clonotype. The CDR3 DNA is TGCGCCAGCAGCCAAGCCCGGCAGGAGAGCACTGAAGCTTTCTTT. This translates into CASSQARQESTEAFF. The rearrangement links TRBV4-1 to TRBJ1-1; D gene ambiguous. This CDR3 region has 15 residues. Trimming stripped 1 base from V and 4 bases from J, with 13 bases between. Germline V gives CDR1 MGHRA, CDR2 YSYEKL.

This clonotype was seen once. A much more abundant neighbour one base away suggests this may be a read error. The genes are TRBV4-1 and TRBJ1-1; 8 bases are shared with TRBD1. This CDR3 is 15 amino acids long. Per the germline V gene, CDR1 is MGHRA and CDR2 is YSYEKL. V shed 2 bases, J shed 13 bases, and the junction held 15 bases outside the gene matches. The CDR3 coding sequence is TGCGCCAGCAGCCAATATCTTAGTTCAGGGGGCGTAGTTTTCTTT. Encoded protein: CASSQYLSSGGVVFF.

This clonotype was counted only a few times. The chain uses TRBV5-1 and TRBJ2-7, with TRBD2 matching over 7 bases. V shed 2 bases, J shed 7 bases, and the junction held 9 bases outside the gene matches. Germline V lookup: CDR1 SGHRS, CDR2 YFSETQ. This CDR3 is 14 amino acids long. CDR3 DNA: TGCGCCAGCAGCTTTCGGGGGGAATTCCGAGAGCAGTACTTC. Translation gives CASSFRGEFREQYF.

This clonotype was detected ten times or more. This chain's CDR3 is CASSTVVVGTSYEQYF. The CDR3 DNA follows: TGTGCCAGCAGCACCGTAGTAGTAGGGACGTCCTACGAGCAGTACTTC. The V call is TRBV7-2, the J call TRBJ2-7; either TRBD1 or TRBD2 may supply D (5 bases each). Trimming stripped 5 bases from V and 1 base from J, with 18 bases between. Looked up from germline, CDR1 is SGHTA and CDR2 is FQGNSA. This CDR3 has 16 residues. Filled out from reference TRBV7-2 and TRBJ2-7, the complete variable domain reads GAGVSQSPSNKVTEKGKDVELRCDPISGHTALYWYRQSLGQGLEFLIYFQGNSAPDKSGLPSDRFSAERTGGSVSTLTIQRTQQEDSAVYLCASSTVVVGTSYEQYFGPGTRLTVT.

This clonotype was counted a few times. V gene TRBV12-3 or TRBV12-4 combines with J gene TRBJ2-7, with 9 bases identical to TRBD1. This CDR3 region has 15 residues. The J segment lost 1 base and the V segment lost 6 bases, leaving 7 bases of the junction unmatched. The CDR3 coding sequence is TGTGCCAGCAGCATAACGGGACAGGGATCCTACGAGCAGTACTTC. Its translation: CASSITGQGSYEQYF.

This clonotype was observed a handful of times. This rearrangement joins TRBV6-2 or TRBV6-3 to TRBJ2-1; no reliable D call. CDR3 size: 12 residues. V lost 3 bases to trimming and J lost 7 bases, with 7 bases between them. Germline V gene data show CDR1 as MNHEY and CDR2 as SVGEGT. The CDR3 sequence is CASSYARNEQFF. DNA for the CDR3: TGTGCCAGCAGTTATGCACGAAATGAGCAGTTCTTC.

The chain couples TRBV27 to TRBJ2-7; D gene unclear. CDR1 and CDR2 (germline): MNHEY, SMNVEV (reference sequence). The CDR3 has 13 amino acids. The V gene lost 8 bases and the J gene lost 4 bases, with 15 bases spanning the gap. CDR3 loop: CASATALGYEQYF. The CDR3 nucleotides are TGTGCCAGCGCGACTGCTCTGGGGTACGAGCAGTACTTC.

This clonotype was detected ten times or more. Compared with germline, one end of the junction differs, possibly owing to a read error. This sequence joins TRBV28 and TRBJ2-5; D perhaps matches TRBD1 (6 bases). The germline V gene has CDR1 MDHEN and CDR2 SYDVKM. The CDR3 length is 13 residues. CDR3 in DNA: TGTGCCTGCAGCCGGGACAACCAAGAGACCCAGTACTTC. Protein: CACSRDNQETQYF.

The J gene is TRBJ2-5, the V gene TRBV27; 7 bases are a match to TRBD1. The V gene end was trimmed by 4 bases and the J gene end by 5 bases; junction bases not matched to a gene: 7. CDR3 size: 14 residues. Germline assignment: CDR1 MNHEY and CDR2 SMNVEV (reference sequence). The CDR3 nucleotides are TGTGCCAGCAGTTCCCTGGGGACAGTGGAGACCCAGTACTTC. Protein product: CASSSLGTVETQYF.